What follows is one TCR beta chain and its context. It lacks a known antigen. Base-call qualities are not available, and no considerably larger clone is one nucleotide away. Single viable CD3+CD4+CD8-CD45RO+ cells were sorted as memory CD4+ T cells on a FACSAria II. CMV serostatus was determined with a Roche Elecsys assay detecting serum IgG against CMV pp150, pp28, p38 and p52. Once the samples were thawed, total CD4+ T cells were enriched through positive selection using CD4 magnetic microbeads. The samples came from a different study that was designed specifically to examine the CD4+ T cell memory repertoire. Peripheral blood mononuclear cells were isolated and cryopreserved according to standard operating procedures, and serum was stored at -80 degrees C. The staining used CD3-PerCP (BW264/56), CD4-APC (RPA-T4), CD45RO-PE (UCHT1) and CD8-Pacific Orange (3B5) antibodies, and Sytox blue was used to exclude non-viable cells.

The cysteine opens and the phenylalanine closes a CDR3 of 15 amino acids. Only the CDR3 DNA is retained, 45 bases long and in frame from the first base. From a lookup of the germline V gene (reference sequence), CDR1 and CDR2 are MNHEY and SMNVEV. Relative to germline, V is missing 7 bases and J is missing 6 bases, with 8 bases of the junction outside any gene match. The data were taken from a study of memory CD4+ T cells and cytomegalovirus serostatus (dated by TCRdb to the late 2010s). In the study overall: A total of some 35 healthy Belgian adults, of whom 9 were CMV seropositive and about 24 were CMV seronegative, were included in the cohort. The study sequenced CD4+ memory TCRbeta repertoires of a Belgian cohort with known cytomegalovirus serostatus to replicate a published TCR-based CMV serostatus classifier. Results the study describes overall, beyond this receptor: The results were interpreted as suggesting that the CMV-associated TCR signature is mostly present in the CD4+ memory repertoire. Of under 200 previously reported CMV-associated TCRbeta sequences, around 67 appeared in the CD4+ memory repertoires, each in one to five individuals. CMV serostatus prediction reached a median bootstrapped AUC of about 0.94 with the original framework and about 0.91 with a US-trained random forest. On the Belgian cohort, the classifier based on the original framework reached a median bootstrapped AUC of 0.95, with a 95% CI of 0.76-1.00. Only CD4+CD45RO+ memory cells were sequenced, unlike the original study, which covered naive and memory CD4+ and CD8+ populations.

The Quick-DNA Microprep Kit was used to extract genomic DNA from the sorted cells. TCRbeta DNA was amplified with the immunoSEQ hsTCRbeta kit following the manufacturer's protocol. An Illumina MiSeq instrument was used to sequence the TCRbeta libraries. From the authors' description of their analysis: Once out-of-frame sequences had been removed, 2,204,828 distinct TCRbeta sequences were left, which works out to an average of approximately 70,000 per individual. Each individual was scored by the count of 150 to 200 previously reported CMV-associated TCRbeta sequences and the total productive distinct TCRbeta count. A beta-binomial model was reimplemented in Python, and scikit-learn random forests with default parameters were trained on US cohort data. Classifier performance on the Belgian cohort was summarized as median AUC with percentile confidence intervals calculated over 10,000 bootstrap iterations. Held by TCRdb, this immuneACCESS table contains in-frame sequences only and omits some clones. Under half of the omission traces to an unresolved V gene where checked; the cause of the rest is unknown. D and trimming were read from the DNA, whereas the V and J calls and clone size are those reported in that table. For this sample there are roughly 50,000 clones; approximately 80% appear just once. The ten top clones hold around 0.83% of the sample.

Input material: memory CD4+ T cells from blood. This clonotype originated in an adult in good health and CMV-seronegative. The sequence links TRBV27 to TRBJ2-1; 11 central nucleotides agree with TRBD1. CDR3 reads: CASILRGTGGNEQFF. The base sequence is TGTGCCAGCATCCTTAGGGGGACAGGGGGCAATGAGCAGTTCTTC.